This T cell receptor beta chain derives from a study of T-cell memory formation after mild COVID-19. This CDR3 contains 14 residues. The V gene's germline CDR1 is MNHEY and CDR2 SVGEGT. After removal of 7 bases from V and 6 bases from J, the junction contained 8 bases not matched to a gene. TCRdb reanalysed the 5' RACE reads using MiXCR and keeps one entry per CDR3 protein. The sample lists a few hundred thousand distinct CDR3 sequences; less than 20% were seen once. The clonotype originates from a man aged 18 to 35 who had mild COVID-19 (a few samples of this study predate the infection). Cell type and time point are not known. The gene calls are TRBV6-2 or TRBV6-3 and TRBJ1-1; 10 positions match TRBD1. The sequenced sample was PBMCs or a T cell subset sorted from them (not recorded which). Here the CDR3 reads CASTLPGQGSEAFF. For the CDR3, the DNA is TGTGCCAGCACCTTACCGGGACAGGGGTCTGAAGCTTTCTTT.